Sequencing of this TCR beta chain was carried out in a study of cytomegalovirus exposure and HLA in healthy donors. Overall study context: Per a later analysis, the 666 first-cohort and more than 100 validation repertoires shared one platform. Study-wide points: The study labeled around 160 TCR beta chains cytomegalovirus-associated.

To note about this clone: Its target is not known.

V dropped 0 bases and J dropped 2; count of bases not matched to a gene: 14. Germline V gene sequence: CDR1 GTSNPN, CDR2 SVGIG (reference sequence). The CDR3 runs to 18 residues. Clones were sequenced by immunoSEQ multiplex PCR, and TCRdb holds only the in-frame ones, with some missing. The sample consists of roughly 100,000 clones, approximately 86% of them appearing once. The donors were members of the roughly 130-subject validation cohort (separate from the roughly 670-subject first cohort). Sequences were obtained from PBMCs. The rearrangement links TRBV30 to TRBJ2-7; TRBD2 agrees at 9 bases. The source is a woman aged 18-30 years in good health and CMV-seropositive. Here the CDR3 DNA reads TGTGCCTGGAGTGTACGTTTTACCAGGCTAGCGGGAACCTACGAGCAGTACTTC. Amino acid sequence: CAWSVRFTRLAGTYEQYF. Full variable domain (remainder filled in from reference TRBV30 and TRBJ2-7): SQTIHQWPATLVQPVGSPLSLECTVEGTSNPNLYWYRQAAGRGLQLLFYSVGIGQISSEVPQNLSASRPQDRQFILSSKKLLLSDSGFYLCAWSVRFTRLAGTYEQYFGPGTRLTVT.